This T cell receptor (beta chain) was sequenced in a study of cytomegalovirus exposure and HLA in healthy donors. Per germline, CDR1 MNHEY and CDR2 SMNVEV (reference sequence). The CDR3 extends over 13 amino acids. V was trimmed by 4 bases and J by 2 bases, leaving 6 bases between them. Study-level results: Cytomegalovirus status was reportedly diagnosed by the classifier with high sensitivity and specificity. In an earlier analysis, about 90% or about 30%: the productive usage of most TCR beta V segments. When a later analysis compared HLA-associated TCR beta chains with equally common others, the HLA-associated chains turned out to be more clonally expanded and to have lower generation probabilities. Sequencing likely caused a cluster of highly shared sequence variants.

In regard to this clone: Antigen unknown.

Amplification used 60 Vbeta primers and 13 Jbeta primers. Using immunoSEQ multiplex PCR, the repertoire was profiled, and TCRdb retains in-frame clones only, with some absent. The repertoire holds roughly 230,000 clones, with around 90% as singletons. The chain recombines TRBV27 with TRBJ2-1; D might be TRBD2 (5 bases). This receptor was obtained from a girl aged 2 to 10 in good health and CMV-seronegative. Sequencing was carried out using PBMCs. Here the CDR3 reads CASSYGTYNEQFF. The CDR3 DNA is TGTGCCAGCAGTTACGGGACCTACAATGAGCAGTTCTTC.